These T cell receptor beta chains were read from a single sample in a study of T-cell memory formation after mild COVID-19. TCRdb passed the 5' RACE reads through MiXCR, listing each CDR3 protein once. Among about 350,000 distinct CDR3 sequences, roughly 15% were seen once, and the ten largest hold about 24%. The sequencing input was PBMCs or a T cell subset sorted from them (not recorded which). These receptors all stem from a man aged 18 to 35 who had mild COVID-19 (a few samples of this study predate the infection). Cell type and time point are not known. Each CDR3 is given with its conserved first and last residue. Clone size appears in some rows only: once, few, many, or a class for an expanded clone.

>.|TRBV4-1|TRBJ1-2
CASSQGPTDNYGYTF
>.|TRBV6-1|TRBJ1-2
CASRIWTGALPSERGYTF
>.|TRBV28|TRBJ1-3
CASIEGGGSGNTIYF
>few|TRBV15|TRBJ2-3
CATSSRLATDTQYF
>.|TRBV5-1|TRBJ2-7
CASSLVQGVNEQYF
>few|TRBV6-1|TRBJ1-5
CASVGAGNQPQHF
>few|TRBV20-1|TRBJ1-2
CSANNAVNYGYTF
>.|TRBV18|TRBJ2-7
CASSPPATAYEQYF
>.|TRBV5-1|TRBJ2-7
CASSSTSSTGGEQYF
>.|TRBV27|TRBJ1-2
CASSDFTTGSYGYTF
>.|TRBV10-3|TRBJ1-1
CAISGTEKDTEAFF
>.|TRBV12-3/TRBV12-4|TRBJ2-1
CASSLSYGTSFVNEQFF
>.|TRBV19|TRBJ1-2
CASTPDGPYYGYTF
>.|TRBV6-6|TRBJ2-5
CASSKDRGETQYF
>.|TRBV28|TRBJ2-7
CASSPTGPQEQYF
>few|TRBV6-5|TRBJ2-2
CASSLGVGELFF
>.|TRBV13|TRBJ2-3
CASSLVVLAGGRDTQYF
>.|TRBV5-1|TRBJ2-2
CASRVSAGFDTGELFF
>.|TRBV9|TRBJ1-1
CASSVGGQRSNTEAFF
>.|TRBV5-1|TRBJ2-1
CASAGTVVGEQFF
>.|TRBV4-3|TRBJ2-3
CASSLTGWGGTDTQYF
>once|TRBV6-6|TRBJ1-2
CASSAVLGENYGFTF
>many|TRBV7-9|TRBJ2-1
CASSPRQMGYNEQFF
>many|TRBV20-1|TRBJ2-1
CSASSGQWSGPGYEQFF
>.|TRBV29-1|TRBJ2-5
CSASPSGRETQYF
>few|TRBV4-3|TRBJ1-1
CASSQDGLGTEAFF
>.|TRBV6-2/TRBV6-3|TRBJ2-3
CASSWWRGYGPDTQYF
>few|TRBV3-1|TRBJ2-1
CASSPASGGANEQFF
>many|TRBV5-1|TRBJ2-6
CASSEGDRSSSGANVLTF
>.|TRBV7-2|TRBJ2-7
CASSFATSGGPYEQYF
>few|TRBV20-1|TRBJ2-3
CSARDGPTDTQYF
>.|TRBV11-2|TRBJ2-3
CASSAVGGSTDTQYF
>.|TRBV21-1|TRBJ2-2
CASSASTGGHTGELFF
>few|TRBV7-2|TRBJ2-5
CASSLVRRGQETQYF
>few|TRBV4-1|TRBJ1-2
CASSQDPSTYGYTF
>few|TRBV2|TRBJ2-3
CASTAEYTDTQYF
>few|TRBV20-1|TRBJ2-3
CSLRIAGGDTQYF
>few|TRBV29-1|TRBJ2-2
CSVESPNTGELFF
>.|TRBV5-1|TRBJ1-5
CASSLQGAPGQPQHF
>.|TRBV7-7|TRBJ2-5
CASSRWTGDFQETQYF
>few|TRBV10-3|TRBJ2-1
CALSSAGGPAPQFF
>few|TRBV5-6|TRBJ1-2
CASSRHYGYTF
>many|TRBV2|TRBJ2-1
CASSEAQRGSYNEQFF
>.|TRBV6-1|TRBJ2-7
CASDADAGISYEQYF
>.|TRBV30|TRBJ1-5
CAWSRAGNQPQHF
>.|TRBV2|TRBJ2-1
CAGSPGTGIYNEQFF
>few|TRBV12-3/TRBV12-4|TRBJ2-7
CASPHRDEQYF
>.|TRBV7-9|TRBJ2-5
CASRKGPAETQYF
>.|TRBV9|TRBJ1-3
CASSVDLNTIYF
>.|TRBV28|TRBJ2-2
CASTSFTGELFF
>few|TRBV12-3/TRBV12-4|TRBJ2-3
CASSFGRDSATDTQYF
>few|TRBV7-2|TRBJ2-4
CASSLEPGNIQYF
>few|TRBV6-2/TRBV6-3|TRBJ1-5
CASSYGSNQPQHF
>.|TRBV19|TRBJ2-4
CASMGPGAAKNIQYF
>many|TRBV6-2/TRBV6-3|TRBJ1-5
CASSYLQGPSNQPQHF
>few|TRBV6-2/TRBV6-3|TRBJ1-1
CASSYGGVRTEAFF
>.|TRBV3-1|TRBJ1-1
CASSQNGGAEAFF
>few|TRBV12-3/TRBV12-4|TRBJ2-3
CASSLGRPRTDTQYF